This T cell receptor (beta chain) emerged from a study of blood T cell repertoires in COVID-19. Study overall: T cells, B-cell-depleted T cells, or PBMCs supplied cDNA or gDNA.

This clone came up once. Authors' methods: Researchers report that nucleated cell counts were estimated from reference gene primer amplification. Sequencing was performed with immunoSEQ multiplex PCR; in TCRdb, only in-frame clones are kept and a portion is missing. V and J calls and clone size follow that table, whereas D and trimming were derived from the DNA. The table includes more than 95,000 clones, around 74% detected once. Trimming shortened V by 1 base and J by 1 base, and 9 bases separated the two germline ends. CDR1 and CDR2 from the germline V gene are SGHTA and FQGNSA. This CDR3 has 15 residues.

This receptor was obtained from a man between 60 and 70 years old with acute or convalescent COVID-19. Specimen: peripheral blood. The V and J genes are TRBV7-2 and TRBJ2-3; D ambiguous. CDR3 nucleotides: TGTGCCAGCAGCTTAGAAACAGTAGGCACAGATACGCAGTATTTT. It translates to CASSLETVGTDTQYF. Based on the CDR3 plus reference TRBV7-2 and TRBJ2-3, the full variable domain is GAGVSQSPSNKVTEKGKDVELRCDPISGHTALYWYRQSLGQGLEFLIYFQGNSAPDKSGLPSDRFSAERTGGSVSTLTIQRTQQEDSAVYLCASSLETVGTDTQYFGPGTRLTVL.